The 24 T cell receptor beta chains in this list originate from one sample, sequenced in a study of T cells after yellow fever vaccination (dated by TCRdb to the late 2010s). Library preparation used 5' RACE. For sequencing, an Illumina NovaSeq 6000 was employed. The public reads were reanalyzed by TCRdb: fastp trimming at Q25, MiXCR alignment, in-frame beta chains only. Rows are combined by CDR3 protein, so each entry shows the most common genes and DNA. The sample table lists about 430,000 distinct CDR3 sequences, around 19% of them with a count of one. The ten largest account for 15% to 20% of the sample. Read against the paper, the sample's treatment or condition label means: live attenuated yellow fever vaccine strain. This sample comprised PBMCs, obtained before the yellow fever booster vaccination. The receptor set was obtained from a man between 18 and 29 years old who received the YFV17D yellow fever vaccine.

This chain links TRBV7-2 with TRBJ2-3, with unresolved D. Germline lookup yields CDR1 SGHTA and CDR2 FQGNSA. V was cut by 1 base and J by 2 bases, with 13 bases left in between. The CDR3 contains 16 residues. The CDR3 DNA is TGTGCCAGCAGCTTAGACACGCCTCAGCCCACAGATACGCAGTATTTT. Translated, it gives CASSLDTPQPTDTQYF.

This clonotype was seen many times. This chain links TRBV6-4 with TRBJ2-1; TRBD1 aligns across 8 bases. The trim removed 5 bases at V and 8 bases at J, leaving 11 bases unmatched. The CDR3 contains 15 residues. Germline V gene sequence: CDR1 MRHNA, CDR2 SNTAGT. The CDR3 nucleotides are TGTGCCAGCAGTCGCTCGGGACAGGCAAACGATGAGCAGTTCTTC. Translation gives CASSRSGQANDEQFF.

The CDR3 reads CASSQDRSGGPGETQYF. CDR3 DNA: TGCGCCAGCAGCCAAGATCGATCCGGGGGCCCTGGCGAGACCCAGTACTTC. The chain uses TRBV4-3 and TRBJ2-5; D may match TRBD1 or TRBD2 (6 bases each). The germline V gene encodes CDR1 LGHNA and CDR2 YSLEER. Deletions cut 0 bases from V and 5 bases from J, with 19 bases between. The length of the CDR3 is 17 residues.

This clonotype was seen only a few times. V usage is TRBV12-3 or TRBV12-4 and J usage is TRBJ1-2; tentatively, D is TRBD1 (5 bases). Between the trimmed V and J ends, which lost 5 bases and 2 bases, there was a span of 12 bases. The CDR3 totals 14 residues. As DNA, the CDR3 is TGTGCCAGCAGTAACCGACGGGACAACTATGGCTACACCTTC. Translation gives CASSNRRDNYGYTF.

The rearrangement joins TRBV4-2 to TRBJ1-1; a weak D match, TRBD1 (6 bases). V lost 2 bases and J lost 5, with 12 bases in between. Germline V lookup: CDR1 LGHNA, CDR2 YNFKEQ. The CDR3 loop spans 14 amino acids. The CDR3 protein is CASSQPGVGTEAFF. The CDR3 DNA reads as TGTGCCAGCAGCCAACCAGGGGTGGGGACTGAAGCTTTCTTT.

The CDR3 is CASSLTAQGNTEAFF. The CDR3 DNA is TGCGCCAGCAGCTTGACAGCACAGGGGAACACTGAAGCTTTCTTT. The chain links TRBV5-1 to TRBJ1-1, with D possibly TRBD1 on 6 matching bases. CDR1 is SGHRS, CDR2 YFSETQ, per germline. The CDR3 is made up of 15 amino acids. The V end was cut by 1 base, the J end by 1 base, with 11 bases between. Supplemented by reference TRBV5-1 and TRBJ1-1, the full variable domain reads KAGVTQTPRYLIKTRGQQVTLSCSPISGHRSVSWYQQTPGQGLQFLFEYFSETQRNKGNFPGRFSGRQFSNSRSEMNVSTLELGDSALYLCASSLTAQGNTEAFFGQGTRLTVV.

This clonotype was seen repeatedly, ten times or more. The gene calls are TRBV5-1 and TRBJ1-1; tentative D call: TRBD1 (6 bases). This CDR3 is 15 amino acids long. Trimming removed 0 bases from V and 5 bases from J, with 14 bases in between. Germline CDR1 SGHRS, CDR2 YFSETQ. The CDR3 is CASSLDGGRRTEAFF. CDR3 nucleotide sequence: TGCGCCAGCAGCTTGGACGGGGGGCGCAGAACTGAAGCTTTCTTT.

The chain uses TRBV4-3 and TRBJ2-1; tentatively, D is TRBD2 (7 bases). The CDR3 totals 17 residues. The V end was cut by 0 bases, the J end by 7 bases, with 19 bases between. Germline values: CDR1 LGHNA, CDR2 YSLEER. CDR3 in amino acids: CASSQDLGGVTGNEQFF. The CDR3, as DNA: TGCGCCAGCAGCCAAGATTTAGGGGGGGTGACTGGAAATGAGCAGTTCTTC.

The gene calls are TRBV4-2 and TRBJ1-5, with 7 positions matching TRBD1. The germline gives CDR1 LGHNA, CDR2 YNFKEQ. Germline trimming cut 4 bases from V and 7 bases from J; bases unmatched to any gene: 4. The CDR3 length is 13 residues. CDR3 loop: CASSRDRAQPQHF. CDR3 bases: TGTGCCAGCAGCCGCGACAGGGCACAGCCCCAGCATTTT.

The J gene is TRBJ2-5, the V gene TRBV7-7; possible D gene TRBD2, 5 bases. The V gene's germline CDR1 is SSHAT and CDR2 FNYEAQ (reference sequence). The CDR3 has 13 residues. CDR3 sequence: CASSGGRQETQYF. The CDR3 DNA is TGTGCTAGTTCGGGCGGGCGCCAAGAGACCCAGTACTTC. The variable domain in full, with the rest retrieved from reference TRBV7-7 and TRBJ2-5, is GAGVSQSPRYKVTKRGQDVTLRCDPISSHATLYWYQQALGQGPEFLTYFNYEAQPDKSGLPSDRFSAERPEGSISTLTIQRTEQRDSAMYRCASSGGRQETQYFGPGTRLLVL.

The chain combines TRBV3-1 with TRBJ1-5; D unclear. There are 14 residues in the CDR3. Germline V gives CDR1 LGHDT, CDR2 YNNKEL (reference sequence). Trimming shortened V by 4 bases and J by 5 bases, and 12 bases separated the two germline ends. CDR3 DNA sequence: TGTGCCAGCAGCCTTCGAGGCACTGATCAGCCCCAGCATTTT. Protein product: CASSLRGTDQPQHF.

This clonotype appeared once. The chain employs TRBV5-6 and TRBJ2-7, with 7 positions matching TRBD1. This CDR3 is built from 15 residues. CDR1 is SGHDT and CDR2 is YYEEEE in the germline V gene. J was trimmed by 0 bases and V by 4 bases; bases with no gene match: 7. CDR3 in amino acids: CASSLPRTGSYEQYF. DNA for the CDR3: TGTGCCAGCAGCCTCCCCCGGACAGGCTCCTACGAGCAGTACTTC.

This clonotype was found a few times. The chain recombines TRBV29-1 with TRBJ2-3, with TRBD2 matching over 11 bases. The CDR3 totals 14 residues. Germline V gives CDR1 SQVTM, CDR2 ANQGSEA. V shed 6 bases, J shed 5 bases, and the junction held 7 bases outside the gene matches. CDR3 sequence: CSVLLAGDGDTQYF. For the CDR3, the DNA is TGCAGCGTGCTACTAGCGGGGGATGGAGATACGCAGTATTTT.

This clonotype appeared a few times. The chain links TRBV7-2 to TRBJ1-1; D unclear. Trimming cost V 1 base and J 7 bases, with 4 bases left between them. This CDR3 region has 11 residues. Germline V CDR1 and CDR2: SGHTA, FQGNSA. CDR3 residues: CASSLGFEAFF. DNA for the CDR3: TGTGCCAGCAGCTTAGGGTTTGAAGCTTTCTTT.

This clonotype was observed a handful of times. The CDR3 sequence is CASSFQDRGDSPLHF. The CDR3 DNA sequence: TGTGCCAGCAGCTTCCAGGACAGGGGGGATTCACCCCTCCACTTT. The chain couples TRBV7-6 to TRBJ1-6; 10 bases agree with TRBD1. Unmatched junction bases numbered 4, after V lost 3 bases and J lost 8 bases. Germline V CDR1 and CDR2: SGHVS, FNYEAQ. This CDR3 comprises 15 residues.

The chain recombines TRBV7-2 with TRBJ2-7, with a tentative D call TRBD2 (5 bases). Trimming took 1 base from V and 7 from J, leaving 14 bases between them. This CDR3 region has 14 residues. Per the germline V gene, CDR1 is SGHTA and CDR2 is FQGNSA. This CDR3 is CASSLDLGSGEQYF. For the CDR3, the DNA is TGTGCCAGCAGCTTAGACTTGGGATCGGGAGAGCAGTACTTC.

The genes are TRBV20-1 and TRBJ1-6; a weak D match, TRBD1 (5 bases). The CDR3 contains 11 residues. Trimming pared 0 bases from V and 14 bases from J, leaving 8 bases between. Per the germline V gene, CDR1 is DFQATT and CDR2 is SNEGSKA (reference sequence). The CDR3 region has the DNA TGCAGTGCTAGAGACCGGACATCCCTCCACTTT. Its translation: CSARDRTSLHF.

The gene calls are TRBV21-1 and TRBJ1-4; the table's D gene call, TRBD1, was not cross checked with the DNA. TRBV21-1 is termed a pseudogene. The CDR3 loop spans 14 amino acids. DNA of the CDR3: TGTGCCAGCAGGGACAGGGTGCAAAATGAAAAACTGTTTTTT. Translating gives CASRDRVQNEKLFF.

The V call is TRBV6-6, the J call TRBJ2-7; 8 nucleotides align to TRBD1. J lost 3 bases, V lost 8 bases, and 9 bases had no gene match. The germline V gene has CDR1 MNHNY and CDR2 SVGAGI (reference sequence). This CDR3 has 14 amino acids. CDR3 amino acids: CASQGALPDYEQYF. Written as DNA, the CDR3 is TGTGCCAGCCAGGGGGCGCTTCCCGACTACGAGCAGTACTTC.

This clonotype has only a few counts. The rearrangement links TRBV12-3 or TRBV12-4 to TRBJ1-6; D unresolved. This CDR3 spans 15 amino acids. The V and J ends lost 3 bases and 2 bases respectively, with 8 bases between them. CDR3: CASSFDYPYNSPLHF. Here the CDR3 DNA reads TGTGCCAGCAGTTTCGATTACCCCTATAATTCACCCCTCCACTTT.

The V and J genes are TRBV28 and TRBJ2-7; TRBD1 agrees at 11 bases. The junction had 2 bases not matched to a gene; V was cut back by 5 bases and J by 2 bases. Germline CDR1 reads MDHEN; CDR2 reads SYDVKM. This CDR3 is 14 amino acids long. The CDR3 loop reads CASSGTGGTYEQYV. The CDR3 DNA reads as TGTGCCAGCAGTGGGACAGGGGGTACCTACGAGCAGTACGTC.

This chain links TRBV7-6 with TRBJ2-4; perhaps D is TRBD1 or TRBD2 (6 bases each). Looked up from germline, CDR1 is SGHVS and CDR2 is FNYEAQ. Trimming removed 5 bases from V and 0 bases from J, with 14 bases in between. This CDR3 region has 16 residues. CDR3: CASSPGGGRAKNIQYF. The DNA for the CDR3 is TGTGCCAGCAGCCCAGGAGGGGGGAGAGCCAAAAACATTCAGTACTTC.

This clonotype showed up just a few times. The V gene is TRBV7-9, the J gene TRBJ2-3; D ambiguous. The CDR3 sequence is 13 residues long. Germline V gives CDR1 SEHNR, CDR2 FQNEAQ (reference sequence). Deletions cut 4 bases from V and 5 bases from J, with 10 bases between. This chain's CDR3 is CASSWKERDTQYF. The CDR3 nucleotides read TGTGCCAGCAGCTGGAAAGAGCGAGATACGCAGTATTTT.

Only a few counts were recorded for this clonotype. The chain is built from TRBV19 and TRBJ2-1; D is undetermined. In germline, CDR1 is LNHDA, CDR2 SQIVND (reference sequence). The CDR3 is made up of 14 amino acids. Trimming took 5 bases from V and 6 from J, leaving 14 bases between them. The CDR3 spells CASSDISPPNEQFF. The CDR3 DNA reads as TGTGCCAGTAGTGATATTTCTCCCCCCAATGAGCAGTTCTTC.